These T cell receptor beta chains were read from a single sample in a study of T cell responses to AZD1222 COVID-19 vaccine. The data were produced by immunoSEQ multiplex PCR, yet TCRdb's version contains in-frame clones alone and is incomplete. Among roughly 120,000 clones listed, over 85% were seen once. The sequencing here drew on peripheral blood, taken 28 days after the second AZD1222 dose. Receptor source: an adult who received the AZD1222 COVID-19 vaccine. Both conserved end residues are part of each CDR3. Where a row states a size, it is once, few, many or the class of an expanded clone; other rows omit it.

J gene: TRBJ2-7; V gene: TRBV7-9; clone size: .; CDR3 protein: CASSHAPGRSTYEQYF
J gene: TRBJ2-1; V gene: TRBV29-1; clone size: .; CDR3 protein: CSSREGAAGVGEQFF
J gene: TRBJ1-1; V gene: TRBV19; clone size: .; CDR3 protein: CASSILRQNTEAFF
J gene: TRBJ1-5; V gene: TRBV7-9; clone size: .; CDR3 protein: CASSLRVNQPQHF
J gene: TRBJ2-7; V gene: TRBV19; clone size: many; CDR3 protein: CASRGQGVYEQYF
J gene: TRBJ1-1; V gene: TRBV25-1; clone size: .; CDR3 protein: CASSLRGRNTEAFF
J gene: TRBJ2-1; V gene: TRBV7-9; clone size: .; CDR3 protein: CASSFSFRDWEFF
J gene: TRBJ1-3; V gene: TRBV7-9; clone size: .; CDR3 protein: CASSPGQGLGNTIYF
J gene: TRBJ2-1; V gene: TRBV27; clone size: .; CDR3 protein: CASSSQQTGLIGYNEQFF
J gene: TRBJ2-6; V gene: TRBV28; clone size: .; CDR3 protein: CASSSGTGANVLTF
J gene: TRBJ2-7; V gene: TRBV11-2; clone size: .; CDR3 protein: CAVSLAENYEQYF
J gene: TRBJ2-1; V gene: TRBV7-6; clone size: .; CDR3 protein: CASSSQGSSYNEQFF
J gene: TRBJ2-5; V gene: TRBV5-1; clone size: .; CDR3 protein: CASSRIGGAETQYF
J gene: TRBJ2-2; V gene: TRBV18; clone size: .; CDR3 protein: CASSPRDTGELFF
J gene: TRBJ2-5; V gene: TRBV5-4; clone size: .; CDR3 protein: CASIQRGTSGPQETQYF
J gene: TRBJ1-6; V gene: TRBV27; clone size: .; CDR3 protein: CASRLSGPHNSPLHF
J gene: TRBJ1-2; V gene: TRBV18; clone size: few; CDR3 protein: CASSPRRDRGRFGYTF
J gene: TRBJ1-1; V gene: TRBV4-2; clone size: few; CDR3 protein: CASSQSQRGGNTEAFF
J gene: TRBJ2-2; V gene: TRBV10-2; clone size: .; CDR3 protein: CASSESFISGELFF
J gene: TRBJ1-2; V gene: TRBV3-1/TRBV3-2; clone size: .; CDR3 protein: CASSQGIRYYTF
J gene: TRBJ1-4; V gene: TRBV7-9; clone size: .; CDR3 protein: CASSRGQFGEKLFF
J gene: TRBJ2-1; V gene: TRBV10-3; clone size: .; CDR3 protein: CAISDLDRVGEQFF
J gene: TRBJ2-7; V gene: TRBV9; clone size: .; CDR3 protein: CASSVAQAEGLGHEQYF
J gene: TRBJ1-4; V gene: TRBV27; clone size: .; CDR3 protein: CASRIQGGDEKLFF
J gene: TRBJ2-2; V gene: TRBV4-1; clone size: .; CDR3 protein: CASSKDTRNTGELFF
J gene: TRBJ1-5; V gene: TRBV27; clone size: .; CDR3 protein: CASSLSVFDQPQHF
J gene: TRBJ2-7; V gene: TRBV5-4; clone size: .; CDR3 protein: CASSGGGRFGEQYF
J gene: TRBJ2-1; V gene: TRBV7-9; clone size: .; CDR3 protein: CASSPPSYNEQFF